The 11 T cell receptor beta chains in this list originate from one sample, sequenced in a study of cytomegalovirus exposure and HLA in healthy donors. PCR used 60 Vbeta primers and 13 Jbeta primers. Some clones are missing from TCRdb's copy, which holds only in-frame ones; the method was immunoSEQ multiplex PCR. In the table there are 80,000 to 90,000 clones, about 75% of which are singletons. The sample taken for sequencing was PBMCs. These receptors were taken from a man in his forties in good health and CMV-seronegative.

V and J are TRBV18 and TRBJ2-7, with D possibly being TRBD2 (5 bases). Trimming took 6 bases from V and 0 from J, leaving 12 bases between them. The CDR3 length is 14 residues. Germline V CDR1 and CDR2: KGHSH, LQKENI. CDR3: CASSNQAASYEQYF. CDR3 sequence (DNA): TGTGCCAGCTCGAATCAAGCGGCCTCCTACGAGCAGTACTTC.

The count of this clone is one. V is TRBV7-8 and J is TRBJ2-7, with 10 bases lining up with TRBD2. Germline values: CDR1 SGHVS, CDR2 FQNEAQ. After removal of 0 bases from V and 2 bases from J, the junction contained 7 bases not matched to a gene. The CDR3 is 17 residues long. The CDR3 region has the DNA TGTGCCAGCAGCTTAGCCCTTTCTAGCGGGAGTACCTACGAGCAGTACTTC. Its protein product is CASSLALSSGSTYEQYF.

The rearrangement joins TRBV9 to TRBJ2-5; TRBD2 agrees at 10 bases. V was pared by 2 bases and J by 5 bases, with 6 bases of the junction left unmatched. Germline loops: CDR1 SGDLS, CDR2 YYNGEE. The CDR3 contains 15 residues. This CDR3 is CASSVASGRGETQYF. The CDR3 nucleotides read TGTGCCAGCAGCGTGGCTAGCGGGAGAGGGGAGACCCAGTACTTC.

This rearrangement joins TRBV6-5 to TRBJ2-7, with D possibly being TRBD1 (6 bases). V gave up 5 bases and J gave up 2 bases, with 16 bases separating them. There are 15 residues in the CDR3. CDR1 is MNHEY, CDR2 SVGAGI, per germline. In nucleotides, the CDR3 is TGTGCCAGCAGTAGGACAGCTTTTACTACCTACGAGCAGTACTTC. Translating it yields CASSRTAFTTYEQYF.

The chain carries TRBV19 and TRBJ1-3, with 7 bases lining up with TRBD1. V dropped 5 bases and J dropped 4; count of bases not matched to a gene: 2. The CDR3 contains 13 residues. In germline, CDR1 is LNHDA, CDR2 SQIVND (reference sequence). The CDR3 spells CASSLQGGNTIYF. In nucleotides, the CDR3 is TGTGCCAGTAGTCTACAGGGGGGAAACACCATATATTTT. Combining the CDR3 with reference TRBV19 and TRBJ1-3 gives the whole variable domain DGGITQSPKYLFRKEGQNVTLSCEQNLNHDAMYWYRQDPGQGLRLIYYSQIVNDFQKGDIAEGYSVSREKKESFPLTVTSAQKNPTAFYLCASSLQGGNTIYFGEGSWLTVV.

The chain combines TRBV7-9 with TRBJ1-5; D is perhaps TRBD1 (5 bases). Trimming pared 0 bases from V and 2 bases from J, leaving 14 bases between. The CDR3 is made up of 17 amino acids. Germline V CDR1 and CDR2: SEHNR, FQNEAQ (reference sequence). The CDR3: CASSLALGTVGNQPQHF. The CDR3 coding sequence is TGTGCCAGCAGCTTAGCGCTGGGGACTGTCGGCAATCAGCCCCAGCATTTT.

The chain is built from TRBV28 and TRBJ1-2; TRBD1 aligns across 7 bases. Germline CDR1 and CDR2: MDHEN and SYDVKM. The V gene end was trimmed by 6 bases and the J gene end by 0 bases; junction bases not matched to a gene: 10. The length of the CDR3 is 16 residues. CDR3 protein: CASSDDREIANYGYTF. The CDR3 region has the DNA TGTGCCAGCAGCGATGACAGGGAGATCGCTAACTATGGCTACACCTTC.

The rearrangement joins TRBV6-7 to TRBJ1-5, with a weak D call TRBD1 (6 bases). TRBV6-7 is an ORF, with its function uncertain. There are 14 residues in the CDR3. Between the trimmed V and J ends, which lost 7 bases and 10 bases, there was a span of 20 bases. CDR3 sequence (DNA): TGTGCCAGCAAGAAAGGGGGATGCCCCCTACCCCAGCATTTT. Translation: CASKKGGCPLPQHF.

V usage is TRBV19 and J usage is TRBJ1-5, with D possibly TRBD1 on 6 matching bases. The CDR3 runs 13 residues. Trimming took off 7 bases at V and 9 bases at J, with 16 bases between the two ends. Germline CDR1 reads LNHDA; CDR2 reads SQIVND (reference sequence). The CDR3, as DNA: TGTGCCAGTATCGGGGGGGGGCGTGGGCCCCAGCATTTT. Translated, it gives CASIGGGRGPQHF.

The table lists this clone with many counts. The rearrangement links TRBV7-9 to TRBJ2-7; 7 bases line up with TRBD2. Unmatched junction bases numbered 5, after V lost 3 bases and J lost 3 bases. Germline V gene lookup returns CDR1 SEHNR and CDR2 FQNEAQ (reference sequence). The CDR3 loop spans 14 amino acids. The CDR3 reads CASSLRGLNYEQYF. CDR3 DNA: TGTGCCAGCAGCTTGCGGGGGTTGAACTACGAGCAGTACTTC.

In its sample, this clone was seen once. The chain uses TRBV27 and TRBJ2-1; 8 bases agree with TRBD2. Germline V gives CDR1 MNHEY, CDR2 SMNVEV (reference sequence). This CDR3 comprises 14 residues. The J segment lost 6 bases and the V segment lost 3 bases, leaving 4 bases of the junction unmatched. The chain's CDR3 is CASSFSGSTNEQFF. Written as DNA, the CDR3 is TGTGCCAGCAGTTTCAGCGGGAGTACCAATGAGCAGTTCTTC.